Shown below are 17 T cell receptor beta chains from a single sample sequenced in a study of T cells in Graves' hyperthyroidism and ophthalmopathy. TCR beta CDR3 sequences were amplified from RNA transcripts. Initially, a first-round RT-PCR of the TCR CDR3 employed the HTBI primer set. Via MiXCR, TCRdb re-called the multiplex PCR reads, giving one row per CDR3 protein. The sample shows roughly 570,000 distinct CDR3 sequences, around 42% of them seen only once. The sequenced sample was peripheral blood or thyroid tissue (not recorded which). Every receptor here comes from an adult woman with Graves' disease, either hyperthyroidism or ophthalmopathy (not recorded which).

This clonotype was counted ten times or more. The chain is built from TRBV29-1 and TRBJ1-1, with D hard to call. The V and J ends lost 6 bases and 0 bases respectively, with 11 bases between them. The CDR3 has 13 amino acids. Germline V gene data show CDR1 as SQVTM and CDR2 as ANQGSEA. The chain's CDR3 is CSVAGRMNTEAFF. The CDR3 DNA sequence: TGCAGCGTCGCGGGCAGGATGAACACTGAAGCTTTCTTT.

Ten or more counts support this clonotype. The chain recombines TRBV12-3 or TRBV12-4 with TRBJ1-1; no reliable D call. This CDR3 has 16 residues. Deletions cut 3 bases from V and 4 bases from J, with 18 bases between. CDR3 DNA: TGTGCCAGCAGTTTTGGGGTCCTCACCAGCCGCACTGAAGCTTTCTTT. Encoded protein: CASSFGVLTSRTEAFF.

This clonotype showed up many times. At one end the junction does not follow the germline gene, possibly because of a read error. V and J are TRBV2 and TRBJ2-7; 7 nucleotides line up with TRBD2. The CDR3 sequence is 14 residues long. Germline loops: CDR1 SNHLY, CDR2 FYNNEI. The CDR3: CASSKAGIGHEQYF. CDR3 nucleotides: TGTGCCAGCAGTAAAGCGGGAATCGGCCACGAGCAGTACTTC.

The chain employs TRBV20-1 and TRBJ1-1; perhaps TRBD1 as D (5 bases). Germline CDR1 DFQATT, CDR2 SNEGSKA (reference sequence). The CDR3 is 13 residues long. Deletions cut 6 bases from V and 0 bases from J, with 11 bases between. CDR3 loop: CSALGGVNTEAFF. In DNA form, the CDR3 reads TGCAGTGCCCTGGGAGGGGTGAACACTGAAGCTTTCTTT.

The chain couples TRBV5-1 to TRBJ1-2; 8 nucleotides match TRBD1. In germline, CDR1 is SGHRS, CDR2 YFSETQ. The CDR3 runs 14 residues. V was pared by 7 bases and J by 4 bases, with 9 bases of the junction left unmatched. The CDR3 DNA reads TGCGCCAGCGGAGCGCCAACAGGGGGCTATGGCTACACCTTC. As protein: CASGAPTGGYGYTF. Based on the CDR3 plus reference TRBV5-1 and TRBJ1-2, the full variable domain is KAGVTQTPRYLIKTRGQQVTLSCSPISGHRSVSWYQQTPGQGLQFLFEYFSETQRNKGNFPGRFSGRQFSNSRSEMNVSTLELGDSALYLCASGAPTGGYGYTFGSGTRLTVV.

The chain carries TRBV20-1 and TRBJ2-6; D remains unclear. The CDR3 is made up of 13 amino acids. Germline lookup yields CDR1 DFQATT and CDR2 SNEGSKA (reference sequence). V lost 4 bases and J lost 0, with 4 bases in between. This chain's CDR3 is CSAIDSGANVLTF. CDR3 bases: TGCAGTGCTATCGACTCTGGGGCCAACGTCCTGACTTTC.

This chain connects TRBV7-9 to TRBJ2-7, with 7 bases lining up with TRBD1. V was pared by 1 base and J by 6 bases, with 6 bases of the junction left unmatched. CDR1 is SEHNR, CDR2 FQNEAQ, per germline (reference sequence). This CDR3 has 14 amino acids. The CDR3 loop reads CASSLDGTDPEQYF. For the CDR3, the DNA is TGTGCCAGCAGCTTAGACGGGACAGACCCCGAGCAGTACTTC.

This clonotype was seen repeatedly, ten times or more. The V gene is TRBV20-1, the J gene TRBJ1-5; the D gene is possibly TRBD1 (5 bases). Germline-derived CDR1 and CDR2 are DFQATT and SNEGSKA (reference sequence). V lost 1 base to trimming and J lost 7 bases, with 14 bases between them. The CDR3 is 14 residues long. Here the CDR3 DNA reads TGCAGTGCTAGAGCGACGGACCAGGGCCAGCCCCAGCATTTT. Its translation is CSARATDQGQPQHF.

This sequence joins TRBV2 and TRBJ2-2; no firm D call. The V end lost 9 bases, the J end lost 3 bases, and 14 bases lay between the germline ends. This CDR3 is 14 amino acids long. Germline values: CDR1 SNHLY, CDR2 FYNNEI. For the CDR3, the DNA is TGTGCCAGTTGTCTAGACCGTGACACCGGGGAGCTGTTTTTT. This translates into CASCLDRDTGELFF.

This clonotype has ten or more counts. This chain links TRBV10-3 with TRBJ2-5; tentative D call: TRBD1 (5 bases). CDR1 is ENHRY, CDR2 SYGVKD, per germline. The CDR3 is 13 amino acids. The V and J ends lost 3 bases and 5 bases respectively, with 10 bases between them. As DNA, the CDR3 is TGTGCCATCAGTGACAGGGATGGGGAGACCCAGTACTTC. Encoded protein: CAISDRDGETQYF.

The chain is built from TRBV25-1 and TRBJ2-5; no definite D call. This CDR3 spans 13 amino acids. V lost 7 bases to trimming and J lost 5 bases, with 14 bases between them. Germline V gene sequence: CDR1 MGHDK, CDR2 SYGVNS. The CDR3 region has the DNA TGTGCCAGCACCCTTCTCGGGTTGGAGACCCAGTACTTC. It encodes CASTLLGLETQYF.

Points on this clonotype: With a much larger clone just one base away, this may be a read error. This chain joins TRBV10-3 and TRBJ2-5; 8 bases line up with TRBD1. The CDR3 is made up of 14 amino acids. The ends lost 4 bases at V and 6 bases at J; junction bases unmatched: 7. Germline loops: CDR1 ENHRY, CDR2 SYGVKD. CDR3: CAISGQGMMKTQYF. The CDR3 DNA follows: TGTGCCATCAGTGGACAGGGGATGATGAAGACCCAGTACTTC.

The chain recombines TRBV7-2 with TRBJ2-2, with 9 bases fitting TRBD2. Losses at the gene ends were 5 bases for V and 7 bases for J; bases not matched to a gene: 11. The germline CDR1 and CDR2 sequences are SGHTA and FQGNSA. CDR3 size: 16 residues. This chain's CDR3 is CASSPRPGTSRGELFF. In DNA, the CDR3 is TGTGCCAGCAGCCCTAGACCAGGGACTAGCCGCGGGGAGCTGTTTTTT. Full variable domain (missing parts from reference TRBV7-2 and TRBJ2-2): GAGVSQSPSNKVTEKGKDVELRCDPISGHTALYWYRQSLGQGLEFLIYFQGNSAPDKSGLPSDRFSAERTGGSVSTLTIQRTQQEDSAVYLCASSPRPGTSRGELFFGEGSRLTVL.

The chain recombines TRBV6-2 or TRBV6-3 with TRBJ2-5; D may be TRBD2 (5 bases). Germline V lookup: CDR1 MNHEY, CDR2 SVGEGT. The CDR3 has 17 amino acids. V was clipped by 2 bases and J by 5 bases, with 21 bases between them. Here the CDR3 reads CASSYGISSGYLETQYF. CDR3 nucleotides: TGTGCCAGCAGTTACGGAATTAGCTCGGGATATTTGGAGACCCAGTACTTC.

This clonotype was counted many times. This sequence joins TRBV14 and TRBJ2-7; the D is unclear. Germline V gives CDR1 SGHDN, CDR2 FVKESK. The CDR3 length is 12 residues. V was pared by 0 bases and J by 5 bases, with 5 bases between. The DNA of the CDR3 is TGTGCCAGCAGCCAAGATACTCACGAGCAGTACTTC. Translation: CASSQDTHEQYF.

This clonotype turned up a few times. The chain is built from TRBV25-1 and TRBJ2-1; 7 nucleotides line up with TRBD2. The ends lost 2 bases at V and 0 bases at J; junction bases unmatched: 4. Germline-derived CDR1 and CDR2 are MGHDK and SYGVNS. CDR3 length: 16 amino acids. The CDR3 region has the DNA TGTGCCAGCAGTGAAGGCGGGGGAAGCTCCTACAATGAGCAGTTCTTC. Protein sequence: CASSEGGGSSYNEQFF.

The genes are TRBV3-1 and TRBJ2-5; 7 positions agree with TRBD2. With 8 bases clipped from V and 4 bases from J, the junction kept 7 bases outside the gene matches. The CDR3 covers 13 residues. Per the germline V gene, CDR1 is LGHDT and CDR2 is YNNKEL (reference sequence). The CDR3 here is CASSNPGGETQYF. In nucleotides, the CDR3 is TGTGCCAGCTCGAATCCGGGGGGAGAGACCCAGTACTTC.